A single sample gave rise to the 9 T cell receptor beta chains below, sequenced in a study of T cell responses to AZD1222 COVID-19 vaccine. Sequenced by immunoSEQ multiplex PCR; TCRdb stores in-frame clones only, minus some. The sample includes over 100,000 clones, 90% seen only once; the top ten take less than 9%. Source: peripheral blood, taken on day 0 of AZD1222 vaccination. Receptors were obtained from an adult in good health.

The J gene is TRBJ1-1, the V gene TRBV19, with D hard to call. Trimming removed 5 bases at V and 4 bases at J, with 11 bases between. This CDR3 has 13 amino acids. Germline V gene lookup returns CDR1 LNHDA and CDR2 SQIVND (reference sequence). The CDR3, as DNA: TGTGCCAGTAGTGAGGTCTGGGGCACTGAAGCTTTCTTT. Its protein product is CASSEVWGTEAFF.

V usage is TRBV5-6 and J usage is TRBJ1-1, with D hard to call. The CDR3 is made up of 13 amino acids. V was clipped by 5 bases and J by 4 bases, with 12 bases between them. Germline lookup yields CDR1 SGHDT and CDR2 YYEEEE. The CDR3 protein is CASSPRATTEAFF. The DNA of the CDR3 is TGTGCCAGCAGTCCACGGGCGACCACTGAAGCTTTCTTT.

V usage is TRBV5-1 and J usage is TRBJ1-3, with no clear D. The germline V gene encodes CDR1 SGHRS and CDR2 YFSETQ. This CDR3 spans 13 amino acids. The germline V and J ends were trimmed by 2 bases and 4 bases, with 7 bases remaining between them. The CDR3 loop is CASSFGEGNTIYF. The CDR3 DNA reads TGCGCCAGCAGCTTTGGGGAGGGAAACACCATATATTTT.

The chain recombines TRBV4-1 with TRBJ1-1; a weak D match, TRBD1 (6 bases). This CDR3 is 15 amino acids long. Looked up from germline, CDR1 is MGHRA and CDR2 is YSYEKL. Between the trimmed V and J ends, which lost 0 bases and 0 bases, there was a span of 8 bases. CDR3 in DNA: TGCGCCAGCAGCCAAGAAGGGGGTCTGAACACTGAAGCTTTCTTT. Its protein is CASSQEGGLNTEAFF.

The CDR3 DNA sequence: TGCAGCGTTGAGGCCCGGGGGGTCGCTAACTATGGCTACACCTTC. Translating it yields CSVEARGVANYGYTF. This sequence joins TRBV29-1 and TRBJ1-2, with D possibly matching TRBD1 (5 bases). The CDR3 extends over 15 amino acids. V was pared by 3 bases and J by 0 bases, with 14 bases between. Looked up from germline, CDR1 is SQVTM and CDR2 is ANQGSEA.

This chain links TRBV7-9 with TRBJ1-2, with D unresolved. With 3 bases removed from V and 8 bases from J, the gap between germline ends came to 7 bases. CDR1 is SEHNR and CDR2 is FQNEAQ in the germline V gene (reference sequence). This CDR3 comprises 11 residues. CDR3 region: CASSFRSGYTF. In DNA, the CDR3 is TGTGCCAGCAGCTTCAGGAGCGGCTACACCTTC. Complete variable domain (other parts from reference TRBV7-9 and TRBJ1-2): DTGVSQNPRHKITKRGQNVTFRCDPISEHNRLYWYRQTLGQGPEFLTYFQNEAQLEKSRLLSDRFSAERPKGSFSTLEIQRTEQGDSAMYLCASSFRSGYTFGSGTRLTVV.

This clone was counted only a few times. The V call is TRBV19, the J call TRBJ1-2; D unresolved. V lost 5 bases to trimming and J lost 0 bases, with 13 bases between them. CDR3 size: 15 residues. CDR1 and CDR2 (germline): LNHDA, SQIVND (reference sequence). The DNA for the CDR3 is TGTGCCAGTAGTCGTATAGGAACGACTAACTATGGCTACACCTTC. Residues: CASSRIGTTNYGYTF.

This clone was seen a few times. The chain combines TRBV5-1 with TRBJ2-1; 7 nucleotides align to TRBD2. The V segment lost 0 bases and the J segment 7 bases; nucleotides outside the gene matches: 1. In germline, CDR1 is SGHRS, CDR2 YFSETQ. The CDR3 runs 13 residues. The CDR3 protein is CASSLVGGNEQFF. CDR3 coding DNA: TGCGCCAGCAGCTTGGTGGGGGGGAATGAGCAGTTCTTC. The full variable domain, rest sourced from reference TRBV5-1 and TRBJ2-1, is KAGVTQTPRYLIKTRGQQVTLSCSPISGHRSVSWYQQTPGQGLQFLFEYFSETQRNKGNFPGRFSGRQFSNSRSEMNVSTLELGDSALYLCASSLVGGNEQFFGPGTRLTVL.

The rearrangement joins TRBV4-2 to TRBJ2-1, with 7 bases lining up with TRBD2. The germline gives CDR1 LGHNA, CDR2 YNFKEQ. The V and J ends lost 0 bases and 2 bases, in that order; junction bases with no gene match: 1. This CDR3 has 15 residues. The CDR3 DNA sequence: TGTGCCAGCAGCCAAGATAGCGGGCCCTACAATGAGCAGTTCTTC. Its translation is CASSQDSGPYNEQFF.